This T cell receptor (beta chain) was documented in a study of shared clonotypes between healthy human individuals. On the study more broadly: For every donor, three CD4 naive, three CD4 memory, two CD8 naive and one CD8 memory plates were used.

The V segment lost 3 bases and the J segment 6 bases; nucleotides outside the gene matches: 10. Germline V gene lookup returns CDR1 KGHSH and CDR2 LQKENI. The CDR3 loop spans 16 amino acids. Study processing details: Without quality scores, immunoSEQ junctional reads could not be filtered like full-length reads. Produced via immunoSEQ multiplex PCR; TCRdb's table is partial and in-frame only. From that table come the V and J calls and clone size; the DNA was used to work out D and trimming. The sample lists over 1.5 million clones, approximately 98% occurring once. General observations from the study: Represented genetic and exposure-history diversity was restricted by having few donors. Generation of non-shared clonotypes was less probable than generation of clonotypes shared by all four donors.

With regard to this clone: Its cognate antigen is unknown.

The receptor's source is a man aged 25 to 40 in good health. The V call is TRBV18, the J call TRBJ2-7, with 11 positions matching TRBD2. The sequencing sample was made of naive CD4+ T cells sorted from blood. As to subset: CD45RA+ positively selected. The CDR3 is CASSPPRLAGRTEQYF. In DNA, the CDR3 is TGTGCCAGCTCACCTCCCCGACTAGCGGGAAGGACCGAGCAGTACTTC.